The 31 T cell receptor beta chains below come from one sample, sequenced in a study of blood T cell repertoires in COVID-19. TCRdb's table, derived via immunoSEQ multiplex PCR, lists solely in-frame clones and lacks some. Of over 200,000 clones detected, roughly nine tenths appear once; the ten largest clones hold 0.7% to 0.85%. Sequenced material: peripheral blood. These receptor sequences come from a man between 60 and 70 years old with COVID-19, enrolled during active disease.

The CDR3 protein is CASSPRQHTEAFF. In DNA, the CDR3 is TGTGCCAGCAGCCCTCGACAGCACACTGAAGCTTTCTTT. This chain uses TRBV7-8 with TRBJ1-1; D might be TRBD1 (5 bases). V dropped 5 bases and J dropped 3 bases, with 10 bases sitting between them. CDR1 is SGHVS and CDR2 is FQNEAQ in the germline V gene. The CDR3 spans 13 residues.

This clone appeared a few times. The gene calls are TRBV10-1 and TRBJ2-7, with D maybe TRBD1 (6 bases). The CDR3 runs to 13 residues. V lost 2 bases and J 2 bases, leaving 7 bases between the germline ends. The germline V gene encodes CDR1 WNHNN and CDR2 SYGVQD (reference sequence). The CDR3 region is CASSENRAYEQYF. As DNA, the CDR3 is TGCGCCAGCAGTGAGAACAGGGCCTACGAGCAGTACTTC.

The chain combines TRBV5-4 with TRBJ1-2; 8 nucleotides agree with TRBD1. Germline CDR1 and CDR2: SGHNT and YYREEE (reference sequence). The CDR3 totals 16 residues. V gave up 4 bases and J gave up 0 bases; unmatched junction bases: 8. The CDR3 sequence: CASSTGQGLTNYGYTF. The CDR3 nucleotides read TGTGCCAGCAGCACCGGACAGGGCCTTACTAACTATGGCTACACCTTC.

The chain recombines TRBV19 with TRBJ2-3, with a tentative D call TRBD1 (5 bases). CDR3 length equals 16 residues. Germline lookup yields CDR1 LNHDA and CDR2 SQIVND (reference sequence). Trimming shortened V by 4 bases and J by 0 bases, and 14 bases separated the two germline ends. CDR3 DNA: TGTGCCAGTAGTAGACAGCCCACCTACAGCACAGATACGCAGTATTTT. Protein: CASSRQPTYSTDTQYF. The whole variable domain, filled in from reference TRBV19 and TRBJ2-3, reads DGGITQSPKYLFRKEGQNVTLSCEQNLNHDAMYWYRQDPGQGLRLIYYSQIVNDFQKGDIAEGYSVSREKKESFPLTVTSAQKNPTAFYLCASSRQPTYSTDTQYFGPGTRLTVL.

The chain links TRBV2 to TRBJ1-2; no clear D. The ends were cut back, 6 bases at V and 1 base at J, with 12 bases in the middle. Germline values: CDR1 SNHLY, CDR2 FYNNEI. This CDR3 is 14 amino acids long. The CDR3 region is CASSVQRVNYGYTF. In nucleotides, the CDR3 is TGTGCCAGCAGCGTGCAGAGGGTTAACTATGGCTACACCTTC.

The CDR3, as DNA: TGTGCCAGCAGCCCGTCCTCGATACAGGGACCCTTCTCCTACAATGAGCAGTTCTTC. Translating gives CASSPSSIQGPFSYNEQFF. This chain uses TRBV7-9 with TRBJ2-1; perhaps TRBD1 as D (6 bases). V was shortened by 5 bases and J by 0 bases, with 23 bases between the two germline ends. The CDR3 spans 19 residues. Germline CDR1 and CDR2: SEHNR and FQNEAQ (reference sequence).

The J gene is TRBJ1-1, the V gene TRBV29-1, with D tentatively TRBD1 (5 bases). This CDR3 contains 12 residues. Germline-derived CDR1 and CDR2 are SQVTM and ANQGSEA. Trimming cost V 4 bases and J 6 bases, with 12 bases left between them. CDR3 bases: TGCAGCGTTGGGGGCGCACATCCTGAAGCTTTCTTT. Translation gives CSVGGAHPEAFF.

This clone was seen once. CDR3 in amino acids: CASSYTGQGRSYEQYF. The CDR3 DNA is TGTGCCAGCAGTTATACAGGACAGGGTAGGTCCTACGAGCAGTACTTC. J is TRBJ2-7 and V is TRBV6-6, with TRBD1 matching 8 bases. Trimming cost V 3 bases and J 1 base; bases outside gene matches: 8. CDR1 and CDR2 from the germline V gene are MNHNY and SVGAGI (reference sequence). This CDR3 is 16 amino acids long.

The gene calls are TRBV7-2 and TRBJ2-5; 8 nucleotides match TRBD2. This CDR3 comprises 14 residues. Germline CDR1 SGHTA, CDR2 FQGNSA. The J segment lost 2 bases and the V segment lost 5 bases, leaving 4 bases of the junction unmatched. CDR3 sequence reads: CASSIGLAQETQYF. DNA of the CDR3: TGTGCCAGCAGCATCGGACTAGCACAAGAGACCCAGTACTTC.

This clone was seen only once. The V call is TRBV6-5, the J call TRBJ2-5; no reliable D call. Trimming took off 6 bases at V and 2 bases at J, with 10 bases between the two ends. Germline V CDR1 and CDR2: MNHEY, SVGAGI. The CDR3 extends over 13 amino acids. CDR3 nucleotide sequence: TGTGCCAGCAGCTATGACTTACAAGAGACCCAGTACTTC. The encoded protein is CASSYDLQETQYF.

The rearrangement joins TRBV7-2 to TRBJ2-7; 13 nucleotides line up with TRBD2. In germline, CDR1 is SGHTA, CDR2 FQGNSA. The CDR3 is 15 residues long. J gave up 0 bases and V 4 bases, and 0 bases lay outside the gene matches. In DNA form, the CDR3 reads TGTGCCAGCAGCTGGACTAGCGGGAGCTCCTACGAGCAGTACTTC. Amino acids: CASSWTSGSSYEQYF.

The rearrangement uses TRBV18 and TRBJ1-2; maybe TRBD1 (6 bases). This CDR3 contains 12 residues. Germline CDR1 is KGHSH and CDR2 is LQKENI. Trimming shortened V by 4 bases and J by 8 bases, and 11 bases separated the two germline ends. CDR3 amino acids: CASSRNRDGYTF. In DNA, the CDR3 is TGTGCCAGCTCACGTAACAGGGACGGCTACACCTTC.

The chain joins TRBV10-2 to TRBJ2-5; 7 positions match TRBD1. The CDR3 spans 12 residues. Germline CDR1 and CDR2: WSHSY and SAAADI. The ends lost 5 bases at V and 5 bases at J; junction bases unmatched: 2. The CDR3 here is CASSQQGETQYF. The DNA of the CDR3 is TGCGCCAGCAGTCAACAGGGGGAGACCCAGTACTTC.

The chain carries TRBV25-1 and TRBJ2-7; 12 bases agree with TRBD1. The germline V gene encodes CDR1 MGHDK and CDR2 SYGVNS. The V segment lost 6 bases and the J segment 3 bases; nucleotides outside the gene matches: 12. This CDR3 is 17 amino acids long. Written as DNA, the CDR3 is TGTGCCAGCAGGGAGTCCGGGACAGGGGGCCTCAGCTACGAGCAGTACTTC. It codes for CASRESGTGGLSYEQYF.

Written as DNA, the CDR3 is TGTGCCAGCAGTCCCCGGGACAGGGGGACCGAGCAGTACTTC. Translation gives CASSPRDRGTEQYF. The chain employs TRBV28 and TRBJ2-7, with 11 positions matching TRBD1. V was clipped by 5 bases and J by 6 bases; unmatched bases: 6. The CDR3 length is 14 residues. CDR1 MDHEN and CDR2 SYDVKM come from the germline V gene. The full variable domain, completed using reference TRBV28 and TRBJ2-7, is DVKVTQSSRYLVKRTGEKVFLECVQDMDHENMFWYRQDPGLGLRLIYFSYDVKMKEKGDIPEGYSVSREKKERFSLILESASTNQTSMYLCASSPRDRGTEQYFGPGTRLTVT.

V is TRBV4-2 and J is TRBJ1-1, with D maybe TRBD1 (5 bases). The germline V gene has CDR1 LGHNA and CDR2 YNFKEQ. The CDR3 contains 15 residues. V was cut by 0 bases and J by 11 bases, with 19 bases left in between. This CDR3 is CASSQEARAREVAFF. CDR3 in DNA: TGTGCCAGCAGCCAAGAGGCGAGGGCCAGGGAGGTTGCTTTCTTT.

The chain is built from TRBV5-4 and TRBJ2-2, with 14 nucleotides matching TRBD2. This CDR3 has 17 residues. Germline V CDR1 and CDR2: SGHNT, YYREEE (reference sequence). With 3 bases clipped from V and 1 base from J, the junction kept 2 bases outside the gene matches. Here the CDR3 DNA reads TGTGCCAGCAGCTCAGGGACTAGCGGGGGGAACACCGGGGAGCTGTTTTTT. Protein: CASSSGTSGGNTGELFF.

The chain carries TRBV7-3 and TRBJ2-7, with TRBD2 matching 7 bases. Matching the DNA end better, TRBJ2-1 makes the J call doubtful. Germline CDR1 and CDR2: SGHTA and FQGTGA. The CDR3 sequence is 13 residues long. CDR3 residues: CASSLGRENEQFF. In DNA, the CDR3 is TGTGCCAGCAGCTTAGGGCGGGAGAATGAGCAGTTCTTC.

Only one count was recorded for this clone. This chain uses TRBV30 with TRBJ1-4; D not resolved. V dropped 5 bases and J dropped 0 bases, with 10 bases sitting between them. Germline V CDR1 and CDR2: GTSNPN, SVGIG (reference sequence). The CDR3 has 14 residues. The CDR3 DNA reads TGTGCCTGGGGAGTACTGTCAACTAATGAAAAACTGTTTTTT. It codes for CAWGVLSTNEKLFF. The whole variable domain, filled in from reference TRBV30 and TRBJ1-4, reads SQTIHQWPATLVQPVGSPLSLECTVEGTSNPNLYWYRQAAGRGLQLLFYSVGIGQISSEVPQNLSASRPQDRQFILSSKKLLLSDSGFYLCAWGVLSTNEKLFFGSGTQLSVL.

V and J are TRBV4-1 and TRBJ1-1; D is undetermined. From germline, CDR1 is MGHRA and CDR2 YSYEKL. The CDR3 runs 13 residues. Trimming cost V 3 bases and J 8 bases, with 13 bases left between them. The CDR3 reads CASSQDTWAEAFF. CDR3 nucleotide sequence: TGCGCCAGCAGCCAGGATACATGGGCCGAAGCTTTCTTT.

The rearrangement uses TRBV2 and TRBJ1-5, with 9 nucleotides matching TRBD1. The CDR3 contains 15 residues. Germline V gene data show CDR1 as SNHLY and CDR2 as FYNNEI. V gave up 6 bases and J gave up 0 bases; unmatched junction bases: 3. The CDR3 nucleotides read TGTGCCAGCAGAGAACAGGGGGCTAGCAATCAGCCCCAGCATTTT. The encoded protein is CASREQGASNQPQHF.

The rearrangement uses TRBV11-2 and TRBJ2-7; 10 bases agree with TRBD1. CDR1 SGHAT and CDR2 FQNNGV come from the germline V gene. Losses at the gene ends were 5 bases for V and 5 bases for J; bases not matched to a gene: 6. The CDR3 extends over 14 amino acids. CDR3 loop: CASSLGTGVDEQYF. CDR3 nucleotides: TGTGCCAGCAGCCTGGGGACAGGGGTGGACGAGCAGTACTTC.

The chain joins TRBV5-8 to TRBJ2-1; 8 positions match TRBD2. Trimming at V came to 4 bases and at J to 10 bases, leaving 7 bases not matched to a gene. The germline CDR1 and CDR2 sequences are SGHTS and YDEGEE. This CDR3 contains 13 residues. The CDR3 sequence is CASSKVAGGEQFF. The CDR3 nucleotides read TGTGCCAGCAGCAAGGTCGCGGGAGGCGAGCAGTTCTTC.

This chain uses TRBV7-2 with TRBJ1-4; D is unresolved. There are 15 residues in the CDR3. V lost 1 base, J lost 8 bases, and 14 bases lay in between. From germline, CDR1 is SGHTA and CDR2 FQGNSA. In DNA form, the CDR3 reads TGTGCCAGCAGCTTAGGAGGGTCAAGGACCGAAAAACTGTTTTTT. Residues: CASSLGGSRTEKLFF.

The V gene is TRBV18, the J gene TRBJ1-2; possibly TRBD1 for D (5 bases). This CDR3 region has 15 residues. Trimming pared 3 bases from V and 8 bases from J, leaving 19 bases between. CDR1 is KGHSH and CDR2 is LQKENI in the germline V gene. The CDR3 DNA follows: TGTGCCAGCTCACCGATGGACAACCCCGCCGGGGGCTACACCTTC. This gives the protein CASSPMDNPAGGYTF.

V is TRBV3-1 (or the pseudogene TRBV3-2) and J is TRBJ1-1, with D perhaps matching TRBD1 (5 bases). In germline, CDR1 is LGHDT, CDR2 YNNKEL (reference sequence). The length of the CDR3 is 14 residues. The ends were cut back, 0 bases at V and 6 bases at J, with 11 bases in the middle. CDR3 residues: CASSQDGRGSEAFF. CDR3 in DNA: TGTGCCAGCAGCCAAGATGGTAGGGGCTCTGAAGCTTTCTTT.

The chain uses TRBV6-5 and TRBJ1-6; 10 bases are a match to TRBD1. CDR3 length: 15 amino acids. Unmatched junction bases numbered 2, after V lost 2 bases and J lost 7 bases. The V gene's germline CDR1 is MNHEY and CDR2 SVGAGI. The CDR3 DNA sequence: TGTGCCAGCAGTTACCGGGGACAGGGGAATTCACCCCTCCACTTT. Amino acid sequence: CASSYRGQGNSPLHF.

The rearrangement uses TRBV10-3 and TRBJ1-6, with D hard to call. Germline CDR1 reads ENHRY; CDR2 reads SYGVKD. The CDR3 totals 13 residues. V lost 7 bases to trimming and J lost 5 bases, with 9 bases between them. DNA of the CDR3: TGTGCCATCACCCGGGGAAATAATTCACCCCTCCACTTT. Encoded protein: CAITRGNNSPLHF.

J is TRBJ2-2 and V is TRBV5-4; 7 nucleotides match TRBD2. The CDR3 is made up of 18 amino acids. V was pared by 1 base and J by 1 base, with 10 bases of the junction left unmatched. Germline loops: CDR1 SGHNT, CDR2 YYREEE (reference sequence). The CDR3 region is CASSLNRWRGLNTGELFF. CDR3 coding DNA: TGTGCCAGCAGCTTGAATCGTTGGCGGGGGTTGAACACCGGGGAGCTGTTTTTT.

The J gene is TRBJ1-5, the V gene TRBV30; D uncertain. The CDR3 consists of 14 residues. Germline V lookup: CDR1 GTSNPN, CDR2 SVGIG (reference sequence). Trimming shortened V by 0 bases and J by 0 bases, and 6 bases separated the two germline ends. The CDR3 coding sequence is TGTGCCTGGAGTGTAATGAGTAGCAATCAGCCCCAGCATTTT. Protein sequence: CAWSVMSSNQPQHF.

The rearrangement joins TRBV19 to TRBJ2-7; 7 nucleotides line up with TRBD1. The ends lost 3 bases at V and 1 base at J; junction bases unmatched: 9. The CDR3 is 16 residues long. Germline CDR1 reads LNHDA; CDR2 reads SQIVND (reference sequence). Written as DNA, the CDR3 is TGTGCCAGTAGTATGGCCCCATTACAGGGGTCCTACGAGCAGTACTTC. It codes for CASSMAPLQGSYEQYF.